This T cell receptor beta chain emerged from a study of OX40 agonist ivuxolimab in advanced cancers. In the study overall: Ivuxolimab was a fully human IgG2 agonistic monoclonal antibody targeting the costimulatory receptor OX40 (CD134). Among the roughly 50 dose-escalation patients, 19 had hepatocellular carcinoma, roughly 15 melanoma, 9 renal cell carcinoma and 9 head and neck cancer. Intravenous ivuxolimab was administered to patients every 2 weeks at six dose levels: 0.01, 0.1, 0.3, 1.5, 3 and 10 mg/kg. Patients were allowed to have had prior anti-PD-1, anti-PD-L1 or anti-CTLA-4 therapy, and approximately 41% of the dose-escalation patients had previously received checkpoint inhibitors. The paper covers the monotherapy dose-escalation part of the phase I ivuxolimab trial, which included N ≈ 50 patients. Three dose-escalation patients achieved partial responses, one with hepatocellular carcinoma and two with cutaneous melanoma. The purpose of peripheral TCRbeta sequencing was to test whether ivuxolimab changed TCR sequence diversity and led to clonal T-cell expansion. A male proportion of roughly 85% and a mean age of about 60 years, ranging from about 23 to 79, were recorded for the dose-escalation cohort.

Looking up the germline V gene yields CDR1 LGHNT and CDR2 FRNRAP. The CDR3 has 14 amino acids, counting the end cysteine and phenylalanine. Only the CDR3 part of the read is kept: 42 bases, read in frame from the first base. V and J are trimmed by 6 bases and 2 bases, and the gene matches miss 5 bases of the junction. This clone was seen a single time. Its antigen is currently not known. Nothing much larger sits one base from this clone, and base qualities are not available. To sequence the TCRbeta CDR3 region, genomic DNA was isolated from the sorted cells. The immunoSEQ Assay was used for sequencing of TCRbeta CDR3 regions. TCRdb re-hosts the immuneACCESS table, in-frame sequences only. Its copies lack some clones; in the studies checked, an unresolved V gene accounts for under half of them, and the cause for the rest is not known. The sample has approximately 90,000 clones on record, 70% to 90% of them singletons. The ten largest clonotypes hold about 0.3% of the sample.

Patients with a history of autoimmune disease or receiving systemic immunosuppression were excluded from the trial. Peripheral blood for TCR sequencing was drawn from every dose cohort at baseline, at cycle 4 day 1 and at cycle 7 day 1. The samples were drawn from a first-in-human, open-label, multicenter phase I dose-escalation trial of ivuxolimab. Adults with locally advanced or metastatic head and neck squamous cell, hepatocellular, melanoma or renal cell carcinoma were enrolled in the trial. Before TCR sequencing, CD4+ T cells and CD8+ T cells were sorted from peripheral blood as separate populations. Points the paper makes about the study in general: Low levels of normalized T-cell clonal expansion were also seen in some patients who did not respond. At doses of 0.1 to 3.0 mg/kg, clonal expansion of both CD4+ and CD8+ T cells in blood was seen between baseline and week 6. In the 0.1-3.0 mg/kg groups, partial responders were among the patients with the lowest normalized peripheral clonal expansion, particularly in CD8+ T cells. The antigen specificity of the clonally expanded peripheral T cells was not determined. After ivuxolimab, expanded clones were on average more numerous among CD8+ T cells than among CD4+ T cells.

The specimen comprised CD4+ or CD8+ T cells sorted from blood, sampled in a trial of the OX40 agonist ivuxolimab. This receptor chain uses TRBV12-5 and TRBJ2-7, with 9 bases in between that match TRBD1. This TCR derives from an adult with an advanced solid tumor such as melanoma, head and neck, liver or kidney cancer. The CDR3 has the sequence CASGPGQGAYEQYF. The nucleotide sequence reads TGTGCTAGTGGCCCGGGACAGGGAGCCTACGAGCAGTACTTC.